These 18 T cell receptor beta chains came from one sample sequenced in a study of spatial heterogeneity in lung cancer. Each CDR3 protein gets one entry after TCRdb re-called the 5' RACE reads with MiXCR. The table lists 50,000 to 65,000 distinct CDR3 sequences, around 6.7% of them singletons. As for time point: sample taken at primary tumor resection. Whole RNA obtained from tumor, nontumor lung or frozen PBMC underwent sequencing without sorting. The sample consisted of PBMCs, taken at surgery. The receptors here all came from a female donor with early-stage non-small cell lung cancer.

In this sample, this clonotype turned up many times. The CDR3 DNA follows: TGTGCCAGCAGCCCAAGAGGTTCGGGGTTTAGCAATCAGCCCCAGCATTTT. This sequence encodes CASSPRGSGFSNQPQHF. The rearrangement joins TRBV7-2 to TRBJ1-5; D is ambiguous. V lost 5 bases and J lost 0, with 17 bases in between. The CDR3 length is 17 residues. Germline V gene data show CDR1 as SGHTA and CDR2 as FQGNSA.

This clonotype was seen repeatedly, ten times or more. This chain connects TRBV3-1 to TRBJ2-1; 9 nucleotides agree with TRBD2. With V trimmed by 0 bases and J by 15 bases, 3 bases remained unmatched. From germline, CDR1 is LGHDT and CDR2 YNNKEL (reference sequence). The CDR3 sequence is 12 residues long. The CDR3 DNA reads TGTGCCAGCAGCCAAGAAGGGACTAGCTTGTTCTTC. It yields the protein CASSQEGTSLFF.

There are many counts of this clonotype. V usage is TRBV6-1 and J usage is TRBJ2-7; D gene ambiguous. CDR1 and CDR2 (germline): MNHNS, SASEGT. The CDR3 contains 15 residues. With 0 bases removed from V and 4 bases from J, the gap between germline ends came to 13 bases. The CDR3, as DNA: TGTGCCAGCAGTGAAGCCTTACCCCAGCCTTACGAGCAGTACTTC. Protein product: CASSEALPQPYEQYF.

The rearrangement joins TRBV7-3 to TRBJ1-1; no clear D. CDR1 is SGHTA and CDR2 is FQGTGA in the germline V gene. This CDR3 has 16 residues. Trimming took off 5 bases at V and 4 bases at J, with 20 bases between the two ends. The CDR3: CASSPPGTRAATEAFF. The DNA of the CDR3 is TGTGCCAGCAGCCCACCTGGAACAAGAGCAGCCACTGAAGCTTTCTTT.

This clonotype was counted a few times. The chain couples TRBV5-1 to TRBJ2-3; D gene unclear. Trimming shortened V by 0 bases and J by 2 bases, and 7 bases separated the two germline ends. Germline V lookup: CDR1 SGHRS, CDR2 YFSETQ. The CDR3 length is 14 residues. CDR3 DNA sequence: TGCGCCAGCAGCTTGGAGCGTCTCACAGATACGCAGTATTTT. Translation gives CASSLERLTDTQYF. The variable domain in full, completed from reference TRBV5-1 and TRBJ2-3, reads KAGVTQTPRYLIKTRGQQVTLSCSPISGHRSVSWYQQTPGQGLQFLFEYFSETQRNKGNFPGRFSGRQFSNSRSEMNVSTLELGDSALYLCASSLERLTDTQYFGPGTRLTVL.

This clonotype was seen many times. The V gene is TRBV7-8, the J gene TRBJ1-5, with D tentatively TRBD1 (6 bases). The ends were cut back, 5 bases at V and 0 bases at J, with 23 bases in the middle. Germline V lookup: CDR1 SGHVS, CDR2 FQNEAQ. CDR3 length: 19 amino acids. CDR3 in DNA: TGTGCCAGCAGCCCTGTTTCCGGGACAAACCCCTATAGCAATCAGCCCCAGCATTTT. It yields the protein CASSPVSGTNPYSNQPQHF.

This clonotype showed up many times. The genes are TRBV5-1 and TRBJ1-2; 8 bases fit TRBD1. The CDR3 runs to 14 residues. Germline CDR1 and CDR2: SGHRS and YFSETQ. V dropped 4 bases and J dropped 6; count of bases not matched to a gene: 8. The CDR3 here is CASSLGQGGDGYTF. The CDR3 nucleotides read TGCGCCAGCAGCCTAGGACAGGGAGGTGATGGCTACACCTTC.

This clonotype was counted at least ten times. The genes are TRBV28 and TRBJ1-1; 7 positions match TRBD1. The germline gives CDR1 MDHEN, CDR2 SYDVKM. The CDR3 contains 16 residues. Germline trimming cut 2 bases from V and 1 base from J; bases unmatched to any gene: 7. The CDR3 coding sequence is TGTGCCAGCAGTTTACTGACGGGACAGAAGAACACTGAAGCTTTCTTT. Protein sequence: CASSLLTGQKNTEAFF.

V and J are TRBV4-2 and TRBJ2-6, with D possibly being TRBD2 (5 bases). Germline assignment: CDR1 LGHNA and CDR2 YNFKEQ. There are 16 residues in the CDR3. V was shortened by 0 bases and J by 7 bases, with 13 bases between the two germline ends. The CDR3 DNA sequence: TGTGCCAGCAGCCAAGATTGGGGAAGACTAGCCAACGTCCTGACTTTC. Residues: CASSQDWGRLANVLTF.

This clonotype was counted ten times or more. The CDR3 protein is CASSLTGAYGYTF. CDR3 bases: TGTGCCAGCAGTTTGACAGGGGCCTATGGCTACACCTTC. The rearrangement links TRBV28 to TRBJ1-2, with 8 bases fitting TRBD1. The CDR3 sequence is 13 residues long. V shed 3 bases and J 4 bases; nucleotides not matched to a gene: 1. CDR1 is MDHEN, CDR2 SYDVKM, per germline.

This clonotype has a count of ten or more. The chain couples TRBV4-2 to TRBJ1-2; the match to TRBD1 covers 10 bases. Germline CDR1 reads LGHNA; CDR2 reads YNFKEQ. The CDR3 is made up of 16 amino acids. J was trimmed by 8 bases and V by 0 bases; bases with no gene match: 9. The CDR3 DNA is TGTGCCAGCAGCCAAGAGGCCGGGACAGGGGCTGAGGGCTACACCTTC. This sequence encodes CASSQEAGTGAEGYTF.

The CDR3 nucleotides are TGCAGTGCTACCAGCTCAGTGATAGGCACAGATACGCAGTATTTT. Translation: CSATSSVIGTDTQYF. J is TRBJ2-3 and V is TRBV20-1; no definite D call. The CDR3 length is 15 residues. Per germline, CDR1 DFQATT and CDR2 SNEGSKA (reference sequence). V was cut by 4 bases and J by 1 base, with 15 bases left in between.

This clonotype was recorded at least ten times. The chain links TRBV10-3 to TRBJ1-2, with unresolved D. CDR3 size: 11 residues. V was clipped by 0 bases and J by 5 bases, with 1 base between them. From germline, CDR1 is ENHRY and CDR2 SYGVKD. The CDR3 loop reads CAISESYGYTF. The CDR3 coding sequence is TGTGCCATCAGTGAGTCTTATGGCTACACCTTC.

This clonotype appeared many times. V usage is TRBV7-2 and J usage is TRBJ2-1; D call uncertain. The CDR3 extends over 11 amino acids. Germline V CDR1 and CDR2: SGHTA, FQGNSA. Trimming pared 1 base from V and 8 bases from J, leaving 3 bases between. CDR3 residues: CASSLVYEQFF. CDR3 coding DNA: TGTGCCAGCAGCTTAGTCTATGAGCAGTTCTTC. The full variable domain, completed using reference TRBV7-2 and TRBJ2-1, is GAGVSQSPSNKVTEKGKDVELRCDPISGHTALYWYRQSLGQGLEFLIYFQGNSAPDKSGLPSDRFSAERTGGSVSTLTIQRTQQEDSAVYLCASSLVYEQFFGPGTRLTVL.

This clonotype occurred many times. This chain uses TRBV29-1 with TRBJ1-2; possibly TRBD1 for D (6 bases). The germline CDR1 and CDR2 sequences are SQVTM and ANQGSEA. Trimming took 5 bases from V and 6 from J, leaving 22 bases between them. This CDR3 spans 15 amino acids. CDR3 loop: CSVPGGLTGFNGYTF. In nucleotides, the CDR3 is TGCAGCGTTCCGGGAGGGTTAACAGGGTTCAATGGCTACACCTTC.

This clonotype was found a few times. The CDR3 DNA sequence: TGTGCCAGCAGTTATCTAAGGACTAGCGGGGCCACAGATACGCAGTATTTT. Amino acid sequence: CASSYLRTSGATDTQYF. This chain connects TRBV2 to TRBJ2-3; 12 nucleotides agree with TRBD2. Germline V gives CDR1 SNHLY, CDR2 FYNNEI. The CDR3 totals 17 residues. V shed 5 bases and J 2 bases; nucleotides not matched to a gene: 8.

This clonotype came up many times. The CDR3 coding sequence is TGTGCCAGCAGCCAGGGCAGATCCGGGAATTCACCCCTCCACTTT. This sequence encodes CASSQGRSGNSPLHF. This chain links TRBV3-1 with TRBJ1-6, with D uncertain. Germline CDR1 LGHDT, CDR2 YNNKEL (reference sequence). This CDR3 has 15 amino acids. V gave up 3 bases and J gave up 7 bases, with 13 bases separating them.

Many counts were recorded for this clonotype. The J gene is TRBJ1-6, the V gene TRBV20-1; 7 nucleotides match TRBD1. V shed 4 bases, J shed 6 bases, and the junction held 3 bases outside the gene matches. There are 13 residues in the CDR3. The germline V gene encodes CDR1 DFQATT and CDR2 SNEGSKA (reference sequence). CDR3 in DNA: TGCAGTGCTACTCGACAGGGTAATTCACCCCTCCACTTT. Amino acid sequence: CSATRQGNSPLHF.